This TCR beta chain was sequenced for a study of shared clonotypes between healthy human individuals. Study-level points and caveats: Sequencing depth was expected to influence donor clonotype sharing. The study drew on few donors, limiting represented genetic and exposure-history diversity. Naive subsets typically showed greater estimated richness than memory subsets.

About this clone: Its antigen is still unknown.

All donors were healthy HIV-negative adults lacking recent acute infections or vaccinations. Method: immunoSEQ multiplex PCR; TCRdb's copy keeps in-frame clones and lacks some. The sample holds some 2,500,000 clones, approximately 93% seen once. Trimming cost V 6 bases and J 0 bases, with 14 bases left between them. The length of the CDR3 is 15 residues. The germline CDR1 and CDR2 sequences are KGHSH and LQKENI. The chain has TRBV18 and TRBJ1-2, with D unclear. The specimen sequenced was naive CD4+ T cells from PBMCs. The sample's subset: CD45RA+ positively selected. The sequence came from a man between 18 and 29 years old in good health. Some clones in this sample may be carry-over from other donors' samples. CDR3 sequence reads: CASSSRQATNYGYTF. The DNA for the CDR3 is TGTGCCAGCTCTTCACGACAAGCTACTAACTATGGCTACACCTTC.